This T cell receptor beta chain appears in the sequencing data of a study of post-analysis software for immune sequencing data. Study outcomes and limitations: Normalized Chao1 diversity was significantly reduced in patients versus controls. Controls had lower frequencies than patients of a handful of TRBV segments, which included TRBV5-6, TRBV5-1 and TRBV20-1.

Unique molecular identifiers were carried by the TCR beta cDNA libraries. From the PCR reads, TCRdb called clonotypes with MiXCR, one entry per CDR3 protein. The sample has some 800,000 distinct CDR3 sequences, about 43% seen once; the top ten hold 4.9%. Germline V CDR1 and CDR2: SGHRS, YFSETQ. The J segment lost 6 bases and the V segment lost 4 bases, leaving 5 bases of the junction unmatched. This CDR3 has 15 residues. This clonotype showed up just a few times. The antigen is not known. This chain joins TRBV5-1 and TRBJ2-1, with 12 bases lining up with TRBD2. Sequencing input: blood. The sequence was collected from a girl between 5 and 17 years old with multiple sclerosis. The CDR3 DNA sequence: TGCGCCAGCAGCCATCTAGCGGGAGGGGGCAATGAGCAGTTCTTC. Translating gives CASSHLAGGGNEQFF.